The clone carrying this TCR beta chain was observed a handful of times. TCRdb processed the 5' RACE reads anew with MiXCR; each CDR3 protein has one entry. The sample carries around 420,000 distinct CDR3 sequences, more than 20% recorded once. These data are taken from a study of T-cell memory formation after mild COVID-19. Looking at the study overall: Across donors, TCR clusters were largely donor specific.

After removal of 2 bases from V and 3 bases from J, the junction contained 13 bases not matched to a gene. The CDR3 is made up of 17 amino acids. Germline V gives CDR1 MNHNS, CDR2 SASEGT. The sample taken for sequencing was PBMCs or a T cell subset sorted from them (not recorded which). The chain recombines TRBV6-1 with TRBJ2-7; 7 bases map to TRBD1. The sequence was obtained from an adult woman who had mild COVID-19 (a few samples of this study predate the infection). Cell type and time point are not known. The DNA of the CDR3 is TGTGCCAGCAGTGAATCATTCGGTACAGGGGACGTCTACGAGCAGTACTTC. This gives the protein CASSESFGTGDVYEQYF.